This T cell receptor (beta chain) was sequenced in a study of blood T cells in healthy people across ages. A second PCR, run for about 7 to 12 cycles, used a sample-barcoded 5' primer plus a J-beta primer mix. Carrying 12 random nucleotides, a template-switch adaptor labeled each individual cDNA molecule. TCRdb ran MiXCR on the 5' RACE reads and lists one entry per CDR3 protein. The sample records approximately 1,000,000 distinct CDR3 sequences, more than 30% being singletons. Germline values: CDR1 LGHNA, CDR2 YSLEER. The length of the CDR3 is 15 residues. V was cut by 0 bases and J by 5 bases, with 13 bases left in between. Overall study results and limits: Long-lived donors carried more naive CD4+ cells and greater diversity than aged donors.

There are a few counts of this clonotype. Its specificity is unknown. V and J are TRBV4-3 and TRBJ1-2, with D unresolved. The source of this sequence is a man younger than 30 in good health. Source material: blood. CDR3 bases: TGCGCCAGCAGCCAAGATTTCGGACTGGCGTATGGCTACACCTTC. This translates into CASSQDFGLAYGYTF.